These 29 T cell receptor beta chains came from one sample sequenced in a study of cytomegalovirus exposure and HLA in healthy donors. Libraries were prepared by immunoSEQ multiplex PCR; TCRdb keeps only in-frame clonotypes and omits some of them. The sample records about 150,000 clones, about 86% being singletons. The sequenced sample consisted of PBMCs. Source of these receptors: a human donor in good health.

This rearrangement joins TRBV5-1 to TRBJ2-7; 12 bases map to TRBD1. Per germline, CDR1 SGHRS and CDR2 YFSETQ. The CDR3 has 17 residues. J gave up 4 bases and V 3 bases, and 11 bases lay outside the gene matches. The CDR3 DNA follows: TGCGCCAGCAGCTCGCTCGGGGGACAGGGGGCTAAGTACGAGCAGTACTTC. Protein: CASSSLGGQGAKYEQYF.

The V call is TRBV27, the J call TRBJ2-7; D gene unclear. Trimming shortened V by 5 bases and J by 0 bases, and 5 bases separated the two germline ends. The V gene's germline CDR1 is MNHEY and CDR2 SMNVEV (reference sequence). The CDR3 runs to 12 residues. In DNA form, the CDR3 reads TGTGCCAGCAGTCCCAACTCCTACGAGCAGTACTTC. Protein: CASSPNSYEQYF.

The chain has TRBV5-4 and TRBJ1-1; maybe TRBD1 (6 bases). The V and J ends lost 3 bases and 6 bases respectively, with 18 bases between them. Germline V gene lookup returns CDR1 SGHNT and CDR2 YYREEE (reference sequence). The CDR3 spans 15 residues. The CDR3 DNA reads as TGTGCCAGCAGCTCCAGAGGGAGGGCAGGGGCTGAAGCTTTCTTT. Translating it yields CASSSRGRAGAEAFF.

This chain uses TRBV28 with TRBJ2-5; 8 nucleotides match TRBD1. Germline V gives CDR1 MDHEN, CDR2 SYDVKM. This CDR3 is 11 amino acids long. V dropped 8 bases and J dropped 4; count of bases not matched to a gene: 0. The CDR3 nucleotides are TGTGCCAGCGACAGGGGAGAGACCCAGTACTTC. Protein sequence: CASDRGETQYF.

CDR3: CASNLRRSRWDTEAFF. CDR3 DNA: TGTGCCAGCAACTTACGTAGGAGCCGGTGGGACACTGAAGCTTTCTTT. This chain links TRBV2 with TRBJ1-1; no firm D call. The CDR3 is 16 residues long. V was clipped by 7 bases and J by 3 bases, with 21 bases between them. The germline V gene encodes CDR1 SNHLY and CDR2 FYNNEI.

The count of this clone is one. The rearrangement uses TRBV4-3 and TRBJ1-1, with no clear D. With 3 bases removed from V and 6 bases from J, the gap between germline ends came to 14 bases. Germline V gives CDR1 LGHNA, CDR2 YSLEER. CDR3 length: 14 residues. CDR3 nucleotides: TGCGCCAGCAGCCAGAGGGAGGGAAGGGCTGAAGCTTTCTTT. Amino acid sequence: CASSQREGRAEAFF.

The V call is TRBV11-3, the J call TRBJ2-1, with 9 bases matching TRBD1. Germline CDR1 reads SGHNT; CDR2 reads YENEEA. Trimming cost V 4 bases and J 4 bases; bases outside gene matches: 5. The CDR3 covers 15 residues. DNA of the CDR3: TGTGCCAGCAGCTCAGGACAGGGGCCTTACAATGAGCAGTTCTTC. Protein: CASSSGQGPYNEQFF.

The chain has TRBV9 and TRBJ2-1; 9 bases map to TRBD2. CDR3 length: 15 residues. Germline-derived CDR1 and CDR2 are SGDLS and YYNGEE. Germline trimming cut 2 bases from V and 8 bases from J; bases unmatched to any gene: 8. In DNA form, the CDR3 reads TGTGCCAGCAGCGTCGCTAGCGGGGCTGGGGATGAGCAGTTCTTC. Encoded protein: CASSVASGAGDEQFF.

V gene TRBV27 combines with J gene TRBJ2-1, with 11 nucleotides matching TRBD1. Unmatched junction bases numbered 13, after V lost 5 bases and J lost 7 bases. The CDR3 length is 17 residues. Germline V CDR1 and CDR2: MNHEY, SMNVEV (reference sequence). The CDR3 sequence is CASSPSGWDRGRNEQFF. The CDR3 bases are TGTGCCAGCAGTCCCTCAGGGTGGGACAGGGGGAGGAATGAGCAGTTCTTC.

V is TRBV27 and J is TRBJ1-2; TRBD1 matches 7 bases. The V and J ends lost 4 bases and 7 bases, in that order; junction bases with no gene match: 15. Germline values: CDR1 MNHEY, CDR2 SMNVEV (reference sequence). The CDR3 is 16 residues long. The CDR3 nucleotides are TGTGCCAGCAGTTCTATGGGACAGCCTTACTCTCGTGGCTACACCTTC. Protein sequence: CASSSMGQPYSRGYTF.

CDR3 sequence reads: CSAPVEETQYF. The CDR3, as DNA: TGCAGCGCCCCGGTCGAAGAGACCCAGTACTTC. The chain uses TRBV29-1 and TRBJ2-5, with unresolved D. CDR1 is SQVTM and CDR2 is ANQGSEA in the germline V gene. With 7 bases removed from V and 3 bases from J, the gap between germline ends came to 9 bases. The CDR3 has 11 residues.

CDR3 residues: CSVSGRGFTDTQYF. The CDR3 nucleotides read TGCAGCGTTTCCGGGCGGGGGTTCACAGATACGCAGTATTTT. The chain joins TRBV29-1 to TRBJ2-3; 7 bases are shared with TRBD2. CDR3 length equals 14 residues. The germline V gene has CDR1 SQVTM and CDR2 ANQGSEA. Losses at the gene ends were 5 bases for V and 2 bases for J; bases not matched to a gene: 7.

The V call is TRBV19, the J call TRBJ2-5; no definite D call. This CDR3 region has 13 residues. Germline V gene sequence: CDR1 LNHDA, CDR2 SQIVND (reference sequence). The V end was cut by 3 bases, the J end by 5 bases, with 10 bases between. This CDR3 is CASSIQPRETQYF. The CDR3 DNA follows: TGTGCCAGTAGTATCCAACCCCGGGAGACCCAGTACTTC.

V usage is TRBV11-2 and J usage is TRBJ2-7; 14 bases are a match to TRBD2. Trimming at V came to 5 bases and at J to 3 bases, leaving 15 bases not matched to a gene. Germline CDR1 and CDR2: SGHAT and FQNNGV. This CDR3 spans 19 amino acids. CDR3 protein: CASSGSTYGTSGGYYEQYF. Written as DNA, the CDR3 is TGTGCCAGCAGCGGATCGACCTACGGGACTAGCGGGGGATACTACGAGCAGTACTTC.

The V gene is TRBV28, the J gene TRBJ2-7; 7 bases fit TRBD2. After removal of 5 bases from V and 4 bases from J, the junction contained 23 bases not matched to a gene. Germline loops: CDR1 MDHEN, CDR2 SYDVKM. The CDR3 loop spans 19 amino acids. In DNA form, the CDR3 reads TGTGCCAGCAGTCTCACCCTCCGGCGGGAGATTTCCCGAGGGTACGAGCAGTACTTC. It yields the protein CASSLTLRREISRGYEQYF.

The rearrangement links TRBV28 to TRBJ2-2; D gene ambiguous. V dropped 1 base and J dropped 9 bases, with 6 bases sitting between them. CDR1 and CDR2 (germline): MDHEN, SYDVKM. This CDR3 has 12 amino acids. The CDR3 protein is CASSLFSRELFF. CDR3 nucleotide sequence: TGTGCCAGCAGTTTATTTAGTAGGGAGCTGTTTTTT.

The CDR3 sequence is CASSPGGRYEQYF. CDR3 DNA: TGTGCCAGCAGCCCCGGGGGGAGGTACGAGCAGTACTTC. This chain links TRBV13 with TRBJ2-7; TRBD2 agrees at 7 bases. This CDR3 is 13 amino acids long. From germline, CDR1 is PRHDT and CDR2 FYEKMQ (reference sequence). V dropped 5 bases and J dropped 4; count of bases not matched to a gene: 5.

The V call is TRBV2, the J call TRBJ1-3; TRBD1 might be the D (6 bases). Germline lookup yields CDR1 SNHLY and CDR2 FYNNEI. The CDR3 has 15 residues. Trimming cost V 8 bases and J 4 bases, with 18 bases left between them. CDR3 nucleotide sequence: TGTGCCAGCCTTGGGAACAGGGATTGGGGAAACACCATATATTTT. Its protein is CASLGNRDWGNTIYF.

The rearrangement links TRBV6-1 to TRBJ1-1; 7 positions agree with TRBD1. Germline V gene sequence: CDR1 MNHNS, CDR2 SASEGT. V lost 0 bases and J lost 1; bases outside the gene matches: 8. This CDR3 region has 17 residues. Here the CDR3 DNA reads TGTGCCAGCAGTGAAGCGATCGGAGGGGGCCGGAACACTGAAGCTTTCTTT. It encodes CASSEAIGGGRNTEAFF.

The J gene is TRBJ1-4, the V gene TRBV9; TRBD1 aligns across 7 bases. J lost 8 bases, V lost 4 bases, and 11 bases had no gene match. The germline V gene encodes CDR1 SGDLS and CDR2 YYNGEE. CDR3 length: 15 amino acids. CDR3 sequence: CASSPWAGGEEKLFF. CDR3 bases: TGTGCCAGCAGCCCTTGGGCAGGGGGAGAGGAAAAACTGTTTTTT.

This clone was found a few times. V gene TRBV29-1 combines with J gene TRBJ2-7, with TRBD2 as a possible D gene (7 bases). The CDR3 covers 15 residues. The germline gives CDR1 SQVTM, CDR2 ANQGSEA. Trimming left V 4 bases short and J 1 base short, with 17 bases between. The CDR3 bases are TGCAGCGTTGCGGGGGGAGGGGGTAGTTCCTACGAGCAGTACTTC. It codes for CSVAGGGGSSYEQYF.

The chain combines TRBV6-1 with TRBJ2-1; a possible D gene is TRBD1 (6 bases). CDR1 is MNHNS and CDR2 is SASEGT in the germline V gene. V shed 5 bases and J shed 4 bases, with 12 bases lying between them. This CDR3 spans 14 amino acids. The CDR3 reads CASSSDSFYNEQFF. For the CDR3, the DNA is TGTGCCAGCAGTTCGGACAGCTTTTACAATGAGCAGTTCTTC.

The chain carries TRBV5-4 and TRBJ1-4; the match to TRBD1 covers 9 bases. The germline gives CDR1 SGHNT, CDR2 YYREEE (reference sequence). The CDR3 has 17 residues. V gave up 3 bases and J gave up 0 bases; unmatched junction bases: 6. CDR3 residues: CASSWGQGGATNEKLFF. As DNA, the CDR3 is TGTGCCAGCAGCTGGGGACAGGGAGGAGCAACTAATGAAAAACTGTTTTTT.

The chain joins TRBV6-4 to TRBJ1-5; 7 positions match TRBD1. The germline gives CDR1 MRHNA, CDR2 SNTAGT. Unmatched junction bases numbered 10, after V lost 6 bases and J lost 2 bases. The CDR3 is 16 amino acids. The CDR3 DNA reads as TGTGCCAGCAGATTAAACCGGGACAGCGGCAATCAGCCCCAGCATTTT. It codes for CASRLNRDSGNQPQHF.

The chain combines TRBV11-2 with TRBJ2-7; 9 nucleotides line up with TRBD2. With V trimmed by 5 bases and J by 1 base, 6 bases remained unmatched. This CDR3 has 15 residues. CDR1 and CDR2 from the germline V gene are SGHAT and FQNNGV. CDR3 sequence reads: CASSPGLAPSYEQYF. CDR3 nucleotides: TGTGCCAGCAGCCCGGGACTAGCTCCGTCCTACGAGCAGTACTTC.

The gene calls are TRBV4-3 and TRBJ2-5; 8 bases match TRBD2. Germline lookup yields CDR1 LGHNA and CDR2 YSLEER. Unmatched junction bases numbered 17, after V lost 3 bases and J lost 2 bases. The CDR3 has 19 residues. CDR3 nucleotides: TGCGCCAGCAGCCAGGACCATCAGGTAGGTAGCGGGATTCAAGAGACCCAGTACTTC. This translates into CASSQDHQVGSGIQETQYF.

This chain links TRBV15 with TRBJ1-4; possible D gene TRBD1, 6 bases. CDR3 length equals 13 residues. Germline values: CDR1 LNHNV, CDR2 YYDKDF (reference sequence). V shed 5 bases and J shed 8 bases, with 12 bases lying between them. Here the CDR3 reads CATSHRDREKLFF. Written as DNA, the CDR3 is TGTGCCACCAGCCACAGGGATAGAGAAAAACTGTTTTTT. The whole variable domain, filled in from reference TRBV15 and TRBJ1-4, reads DAMVIQNPRYQVTQFGKPVTLSCSQTLNHNVMYWYQQKSSQAPKLLFHYYDKDFNNEADTPDNFQSRRPNTSFCFLDIRSPGLGDTAMYLCATSHRDREKLFFGSGTQLSVL.

The CDR3 sequence: CASSVGATYGYTF. The CDR3 nucleotides read TGTGCCAGCAGCGTTGGGGCAACCTATGGCTACACCTTC. The chain couples TRBV11-2 to TRBJ1-2, with a tentative D call TRBD1 (5 bases). The CDR3 spans 13 residues. CDR1 is SGHAT, CDR2 FQNNGV, per germline. With 5 bases removed from V and 4 bases from J, the gap between germline ends came to 11 bases.

The genes are TRBV5-6 and TRBJ2-7; maybe TRBD2 (6 bases). This CDR3 region has 13 residues. V was cut by 2 bases and J by 7 bases, with 13 bases left in between. From germline, CDR1 is SGHDT and CDR2 YYEEEE. CDR3 nucleotide sequence: TGTGCCAGCAGCTTCAGTCCGGAGGGGGAGCAGTACTTC. Its protein is CASSFSPEGEQYF.